This TCR beta chain stems from a study of human T cells and chemical hapten exposure. Study summary: Upper back patch tests used 0.01% DPC, scored after 6 days. Study-level points and caveats: Having alopecia, the donors may differ immunologically from healthy people. In the PT1 data, expanded TCR counts showed a positive correlation with patch test score.

The V gene lost 5 bases and the J gene lost 0 bases, with 8 bases spanning the gap. CDR1 is SQVTM and CDR2 is ANQGSEA in the germline V gene. This CDR3 contains 13 residues. Specified time point: pre-sensitization, week 0. The treatment: therapeutic diphenylcyclopropenone sensitization with weekly scalp DPC. TCRdb itself ran the RACE reads through MiXCR, one entry per CDR3 protein. The sample records about 260,000 distinct CDR3 sequences, about 9% being singletons. At least ten counts were recorded for this clonotype. Its target is unknown. The chain joins TRBV29-1 to TRBJ1-5; unclear D gene. Material: whole blood, obtained in connection with sensitization to the hapten diphenylcyclopropenone (DPC). This TCR derives from a woman aged 40-49 years with alopecia areata. Some clones in this sample may be carry-over from other donors' samples. CDR3 sequence reads: CSVLENSNQPQHF. The CDR3 DNA is TGCAGCGTTTTGGAGAATAGCAATCAGCCCCAGCATTTT.